The 18 T cell receptor beta chains below all came from one sample that was sequenced in a study of T-cell memory formation after mild COVID-19. One entry per CDR3 protein results from TCRdb running MiXCR on the 5' RACE reads. This table has over 400,000 distinct CDR3 sequences, roughly a quarter appearing once. Sequencing was performed on PBMCs or a T cell subset sorted from them (not recorded which). Receptors were obtained from an adult woman who had mild COVID-19 (a few samples of this study predate the infection). Cell type and time point are not known.

This clonotype was seen at least ten times. The gene calls are TRBV4-1 and TRBJ2-2, with 8 bases fitting TRBD1. Germline CDR1 reads MGHRA; CDR2 reads YSYEKL. This CDR3 region has 14 residues. The V and J ends lost 5 bases and 4 bases, in that order; junction bases with no gene match: 3. The CDR3: CASSRDRSTGELFF. CDR3 coding DNA: TGCGCCAGCAGCAGGGACAGGTCCACCGGGGAGCTGTTTTTT.

In its sample, this clonotype was seen a few times. The chain joins TRBV6-1 to TRBJ2-3; 7 nucleotides align to TRBD2. In germline, CDR1 is MNHNS, CDR2 SASEGT. After removal of 7 bases from V and 2 bases from J, the junction contained 12 bases not matched to a gene. The CDR3 is 16 amino acids. This CDR3 reads CASTLFGAGLTDTQYF. CDR3 in DNA: TGTGCCAGCACGTTGTTCGGAGCGGGACTCACAGATACGCAGTATTTT.

This clonotype occurred a few times. This chain connects TRBV30 to TRBJ1-5; perhaps TRBD1 as D (6 bases). CDR1 and CDR2 from the germline V gene are GTSNPN and SVGIG (reference sequence). CDR3 size: 13 residues. V was pared by 0 bases and J by 7 bases, with 10 bases between. The CDR3 nucleotides are TGTGCCTGGAGTGTAAACCAGGGGCAGCCCCAGCATTTT. As protein: CAWSVNQGQPQHF.

This clonotype turned up a few times. CDR3: CASSPASQASNQPQHF. The CDR3 DNA reads as TGTGCCAGCAGTCCCGCATCTCAGGCTAGCAATCAGCCCCAGCATTTT. The J gene is TRBJ1-5, the V gene TRBV6-6, with D hard to call. Trimming shortened V by 5 bases and J by 0 bases, and 14 bases separated the two germline ends. This CDR3 is built from 16 residues. Germline V lookup: CDR1 MNHNY, CDR2 SVGAGI (reference sequence).

V usage is TRBV18 and J usage is TRBJ1-5; 7 bases match TRBD1. Germline lookup yields CDR1 KGHSH and CDR2 LQKENI. This CDR3 region has 16 residues. J gave up 0 bases and V 4 bases, and 6 bases lay outside the gene matches. The CDR3 bases are TGTGCCAGCTCACGCCTCTCAGGGGGTAGCAATCAGCCCCAGCATTTT. It translates to CASSRLSGGSNQPQHF.

This clonotype was recorded a few times. This chain connects TRBV20-1 to TRBJ2-5; a weak D match, TRBD2 (6 bases). Germline V gene data show CDR1 as DFQATT and CDR2 as SNEGSKA (reference sequence). The V gene lost 3 bases and the J gene lost 4 bases, with 9 bases spanning the gap. The CDR3 is 12 residues long. The CDR3 spells CSAREGLETQYF. CDR3 DNA sequence: TGCAGTGCTAGGGAGGGTTTAGAGACCCAGTACTTC.

This clonotype was seen a few times. V is TRBV5-6 and J is TRBJ2-1; TRBD1 is a possible D gene (5 bases). The germline V and J ends were trimmed by 4 bases and 16 bases, with 24 bases remaining between them. The CDR3 spans 14 residues. The germline gives CDR1 SGHDT, CDR2 YYEEEE. CDR3 residues: CASSQDTGPYPNFF. Here the CDR3 DNA reads TGTGCCAGCAGCCAGGACACCGGGCCCTATCCAAACTTCTTC.

This clonotype showed up just a few times. The chain couples TRBV3-1 to TRBJ1-1; the D gene is possibly TRBD1 (5 bases). Trimming took off 1 base at V and 2 bases at J, with 14 bases between the two ends. The CDR3 extends over 16 amino acids. Germline CDR1 LGHDT, CDR2 YNNKEL (reference sequence). For the CDR3, the DNA is TGTGCCAGCAGCCAAGCTCCGGGACTGCTAAACACTGAAGCTTTCTTT. It is translated as CASSQAPGLLNTEAFF.

Only a few counts were recorded for this clonotype. The chain is built from TRBV12-3 or TRBV12-4 and TRBJ2-5, with no clear D. Trimming took 9 bases from V and 3 from J, leaving 11 bases between them. The CDR3 runs 12 residues. The CDR3 nucleotides read TGTGCCAGTTCCAGAGCGAAAGAGACCCAGTACTTC. Translation: CASSRAKETQYF.

This sequence joins TRBV4-1 and TRBJ2-7; TRBD2 agrees at 7 bases. CDR1 is MGHRA and CDR2 is YSYEKL in the germline V gene. This CDR3 comprises 15 residues. The J segment lost 2 bases and the V segment lost 0 bases, leaving 4 bases of the junction unmatched. The CDR3 sequence: CASSQDWDYPYEQYF. The CDR3 DNA sequence: TGCGCCAGCAGCCAAGATTGGGACTACCCCTACGAGCAGTACTTC.

Regarding this clonotype: One base away lies a much larger clone, so this may be a sequencing read error. This chain uses TRBV4-3 with TRBJ1-5, with D perhaps matching TRBD1 (5 bases). Trimming shortened V by 0 bases and J by 3 bases, and 9 bases separated the two germline ends. CDR3 length: 15 residues. From germline, CDR1 is LGHNA and CDR2 YSLEER. CDR3: CASSQERGNNQPQHF. For the CDR3, the DNA is TGCGCCAGCAGCCAAGAGCGGGGGAACAATCAGCCCCAGCATTTT.

This clonotype was observed a few times. The CDR3 protein is CASIQDRGRSSGELFF. CDR3 DNA: TGTGCCAGCATTCAGGACAGGGGGCGAAGTTCCGGGGAGCTGTTTTTT. The chain carries TRBV12-3 or TRBV12-4 and TRBJ2-2, with 11 positions matching TRBD1. This CDR3 has 16 residues. The ends lost 7 bases at V and 6 bases at J; junction bases unmatched: 10.

The chain uses TRBV29-1 and TRBJ2-1, with 7 bases that match TRBD2. CDR1 SQVTM and CDR2 ANQGSEA come from the germline V gene. V shed 3 bases, J shed 2 bases, and the junction held 7 bases outside the gene matches. The CDR3 is 15 residues long. The CDR3 sequence is CSVDLAEATYNEQFF. CDR3 nucleotide sequence: TGCAGCGTTGACCTAGCGGAGGCAACCTACAATGAGCAGTTCTTC.

The table lists this clonotype with a few counts. The chain has TRBV9 and TRBJ2-3, with TRBD2 matching over 11 bases. The germline V gene encodes CDR1 SGDLS and CDR2 YYNGEE. The CDR3 spans 16 residues. The ends lost 4 bases at V and 4 bases at J; junction bases unmatched: 8. CDR3 loop: CASSQSLAGVPDTQYF. The DNA for the CDR3 is TGTGCCAGCAGCCAGTCACTAGCGGGAGTTCCAGATACGCAGTATTTT.

The V gene is TRBV5-3, the J gene TRBJ2-7, with 8 bases identical to TRBD1. TRBV5-3 is an open reading frame, and its role is uncertain. With V trimmed by 7 bases and J by 3 bases, 9 bases remained unmatched. The CDR3 extends over 14 amino acids. The DNA for the CDR3 is TGTGCCAGACGCGGGACAGGAGCCTGCTACGAGCAGTACTTC. Translation gives CARRGTGACYEQYF.

This clonotype was picked up a small number of times. The rearrangement links TRBV4-1 to TRBJ1-5, with 8 bases aligning to TRBD1. CDR1 is MGHRA and CDR2 is YSYEKL in the germline V gene. With 0 bases clipped from V and 15 bases from J, the junction kept 10 bases outside the gene matches. The CDR3 spans 14 residues. The CDR3 region is CASSQDVQGGTGHF. The CDR3 DNA sequence: TGCGCCAGCAGCCAAGATGTACAGGGGGGGACTGGGCATTTT.

This clonotype was detected a few times. The DNA for the CDR3 is TGCAGTGCTAGAGATGCCACGAAGAGGTTCTTTAACACTGAAGCTTTCTTT. Protein product: CSARDATKRFFNTEAFF. This chain joins TRBV20-1 and TRBJ1-1; D is ambiguous. CDR3 length: 17 amino acids. V was cut by 0 bases and J by 2 bases, with 19 bases left in between. The germline gives CDR1 DFQATT, CDR2 SNEGSKA (reference sequence).

The sample holds many counts of this clonotype. The V gene is TRBV12-3 or TRBV12-4, the J gene TRBJ2-5; D call uncertain. The CDR3 covers 11 residues. V gave up 5 bases and J gave up 4 bases, with 5 bases separating them. The CDR3 protein is CASSTRETQYF. The CDR3 bases are TGTGCCAGCAGTACCCGAGAGACCCAGTACTTC.